This passage covers 18 T cell receptor beta chains from one sample sequenced in a study of shared clonotypes between healthy human individuals (dated by TCRdb to about 2020). CD8 naive samples consisted of CD45RO-negative cells that were positively selected for CCR7, yielding a CD45RA+CCR7+ population without TemRA cells. Libraries were built with the immunoSEQ multiplex PCR assay. Not all clones reach the TCRdb copy of this immuneACCESS table, which keeps in-frame sequences only. Checked studies attribute under half of the gap to unresolved V genes and leave the rest unexplained. The sample table lists some 2.1 million clones, approximately 92% of them with a count of one. The top ten clones comprise about 1.7% of the sample. What was sequenced was naive CD8+ T cells from PBMCs. The sample's cell subset or site label, decoded: CD45RA+CCR7+. Receptors originate from a man younger than 30 in good health. Some clones in this sample may be carry-over from other donors' samples.

V is TRBV9 and J is TRBJ1-1; possible D gene TRBD1, 6 bases. This CDR3 has 15 amino acids. Trimming took 3 bases from V and 4 from J, leaving 16 bases between them. Germline loops: CDR1 SGDLS, CDR2 YYNGEE. CDR3 residues: CASSGYREGGTEAFF. The CDR3 DNA reads TGTGCCAGCAGCGGATACAGGGAAGGGGGCACTGAAGCTTTCTTT.

In its sample, this clone was seen a few times. The V gene is TRBV28, the J gene TRBJ2-2; D remains ambiguous. Germline loops: CDR1 MDHEN, CDR2 SYDVKM. Trimming took off 6 bases at V and 1 base at J, with 9 bases between the two ends. The CDR3 contains 14 residues. Here the CDR3 reads CASSVQMNTGELFF. The CDR3 bases are TGTGCCAGCAGCGTACAGATGAACACCGGGGAGCTGTTTTTT. The full variable domain, in which reference TRBV28 and TRBJ2-2 provide the parts outside the CDR3, is DVKVTQSSRYLVKRTGEKVFLECVQDMDHENMFWYRQDPGLGLRLIYFSYDVKMKEKGDIPEGYSVSREKKERFSLILESASTNQTSMYLCASSVQMNTGELFFGEGSRLTVL.

CDR3 protein: CASSEREAYNEQFF. DNA of the CDR3: TGTGCCAGCAGTGAGCGGGAGGCCTACAATGAGCAGTTCTTC. The chain uses TRBV2 and TRBJ2-1, with TRBD2 identical over 8 bases. The CDR3 is 14 amino acids. The germline V gene has CDR1 SNHLY and CDR2 FYNNEI. J was trimmed by 2 bases and V by 3 bases; bases with no gene match: 0.

The chain is built from TRBV27 and TRBJ2-1, with 9 bases fitting TRBD1. The CDR3 spans 16 residues. J lost 2 bases, V lost 5 bases, and 7 bases had no gene match. Per the germline V gene, CDR1 is MNHEY and CDR2 is SMNVEV (reference sequence). Written as DNA, the CDR3 is TGTGCCAGCAGTCCCAGGGACAGGGTCACCTACAATGAGCAGTTCTTC. Residues: CASSPRDRVTYNEQFF.

This rearrangement joins TRBV5-1 to TRBJ1-4, with unresolved D. The germline CDR1 and CDR2 sequences are SGHRS and YFSETQ. The CDR3 runs 14 residues. V lost 4 bases to trimming and J lost 7 bases, with 14 bases between them. The CDR3 coding sequence is TGCGCCAGCAGCGGCGTCGGACGGCTTGAAAAACTGTTTTTT. It yields the protein CASSGVGRLEKLFF.

The chain employs TRBV7-9 and TRBJ2-7; perhaps TRBD1 as D (6 bases). V was clipped by 2 bases and J by 6 bases, with 14 bases between them. Germline values: CDR1 SEHNR, CDR2 FQNEAQ (reference sequence). CDR3 length: 14 amino acids. CDR3 in amino acids: CASSLLGHHLEQYF. CDR3 bases: TGTGCCAGCAGCTTATTGGGACACCATCTCGAGCAGTACTTC.

Of note for this clone: The same CDR3 arises from other DNA sequences in this sample as well. The rearrangement uses TRBV5-4 and TRBJ1-2; 9 nucleotides line up with TRBD1. J lost 4 bases, V lost 2 bases, and 3 bases had no gene match. The germline V gene has CDR1 SGHNT and CDR2 YYREEE (reference sequence). The CDR3 has 14 residues. CDR3 sequence: CASSFTGGGYGYTF. The CDR3 DNA sequence: TGTGCCAGCAGCTTTACAGGGGGCGGCTATGGCTACACCTTC.

Remarks on this clone: In the same sample, other DNA sequences code for this CDR3. J is TRBJ1-1 and V is TRBV9; 8 positions match TRBD1. The germline V gene encodes CDR1 SGDLS and CDR2 YYNGEE. V trimming: 0 bases; J trimming: 5 bases; junction bases outside the gene matches: 6. The CDR3 has 15 amino acids. This chain's CDR3 is CASSVAGTGRTEAFF. The CDR3 nucleotides are TGTGCCAGCAGCGTAGCGGGGACAGGACGGACTGAAGCTTTCTTT. Full variable domain (missing parts from reference TRBV9 and TRBJ1-1): DSGVTQTPKHLITATGQRVTLRCSPRSGDLSVYWYQQSLDQGLQFLIQYYNGEERAKGNILERFSAQQFPDLHSELNLSSLELGDSALYFCASSVAGTGRTEAFFGQGTRLTVV.

The chain joins TRBV5-1 to TRBJ2-7; D might be TRBD1 (6 bases). The germline CDR1 and CDR2 sequences are SGHRS and YFSETQ. The CDR3 is 15 residues long. V lost 0 bases, J lost 5 bases, and 15 bases lay in between. The CDR3 reads CASSLAGAYSHEQYF. DNA for the CDR3: TGCGCCAGCAGCTTGGCAGGGGCCTATTCCCACGAGCAGTACTTC. The whole variable domain, filled in from reference TRBV5-1 and TRBJ2-7, reads KAGVTQTPRYLIKTRGQQVTLSCSPISGHRSVSWYQQTPGQGLQFLFEYFSETQRNKGNFPGRFSGRQFSNSRSEMNVSTLELGDSALYLCASSLAGAYSHEQYFGPGTRLTVT.

Note on this clone: Other DNA variants within this sample encode the same CDR3. This chain's CDR3 is CASSYSGPQETQYF. The DNA for the CDR3 is TGTGCCAGCAGTTATTCAGGACCTCAAGAGACCCAGTACTTC. The V gene is TRBV6-5, the J gene TRBJ2-5; no definite D call. The CDR3 runs 14 residues. Per the germline V gene, CDR1 is MNHEY and CDR2 is SVGAGI. The V end was cut by 3 bases, the J end by 2 bases, with 10 bases between.

The chain couples TRBV10-3 to TRBJ2-5, with 9 positions matching TRBD2. Germline V lookup: CDR1 ENHRY, CDR2 SYGVKD. The junction had 10 bases not matched to a gene; V was cut back by 0 bases and J by 5 bases. The CDR3 consists of 17 residues. CDR3 coding DNA: TGTGCCATCAGTGAGTCAGAGGCGGGAGGGCGATGGGAGACCCAGTACTTC. Translating it yields CAISESEAGGRWETQYF.

The rearrangement uses TRBV7-6 and TRBJ1-1, with D perhaps TRBD1 (5 bases). V lost 1 base to trimming and J lost 5 bases, with 8 bases between them. Germline V gene sequence: CDR1 SGHVS, CDR2 FNYEAQ. The CDR3 spans 13 residues. The CDR3 nucleotides read TGTGCCAGCAGCTTAGGGGGGAGGACTGAAGCTTTCTTT. Translated, it gives CASSLGGRTEAFF.

This clone is a singleton in its sample. The V call is TRBV19, the J call TRBJ2-7; no clear D. Germline-derived CDR1 and CDR2 are LNHDA and SQIVND (reference sequence). This CDR3 has 16 amino acids. Trimming pared 3 bases from V and 0 bases from J, leaving 15 bases between. This CDR3 reads CASSMFLGVPSYEQYF. CDR3 DNA sequence: TGTGCCAGTAGTATGTTTCTGGGCGTTCCCTCCTACGAGCAGTACTTC.

This clone occurred once. V is TRBV28 and J is TRBJ1-2; D gene uncertain. This CDR3 has 15 amino acids. V was clipped by 5 bases and J by 4 bases, with 17 bases between them. Germline CDR1 is MDHEN and CDR2 is SYDVKM. The CDR3: CASSPIGEGLYGYTF. The CDR3 bases are TGTGCCAGCAGTCCAATCGGTGAGGGTCTCTATGGCTACACCTTC.

The chain is built from TRBV28 and TRBJ1-4; D is undetermined. The germline V and J ends were trimmed by 1 base and 5 bases, with 11 bases remaining between them. The CDR3 is 15 residues long. Germline CDR1 is MDHEN and CDR2 is SYDVKM. CDR3: CASSLLPVANEKLFF. CDR3 DNA: TGTGCCAGCAGTTTATTGCCGGTGGCGAATGAAAAACTGTTTTTT.

The chain joins TRBV6-1 to TRBJ1-3; 7 bases are a match to TRBD1. CDR3 length equals 13 residues. Losses at the gene ends were 7 bases for V and 2 bases for J; bases not matched to a gene: 2. Germline-derived CDR1 and CDR2 are MNHNS and SASEGT. The CDR3 sequence is CASTGTAGNTIYF. The CDR3 region has the DNA TGTGCCAGCACTGGGACAGCTGGAAACACCATATATTTT.

The rearrangement uses TRBV7-2 and TRBJ2-5; D is unresolved. The V gene lost 5 bases and the J gene lost 3 bases, with 10 bases spanning the gap. Germline loops: CDR1 SGHTA, CDR2 FQGNSA. The CDR3 has 13 residues. In DNA form, the CDR3 reads TGTGCCAGCAGCCCTAATAGGGAAGAGACCCAGTACTTC. Protein product: CASSPNREETQYF.

This rearrangement joins TRBV6-4 to TRBJ2-1, with D perhaps matching TRBD1 or TRBD2 (5 bases each). CDR1 is MRHNA and CDR2 is SNTAGT in the germline V gene. Between the trimmed V and J ends, which lost 3 bases and 7 bases, there was a span of 19 bases. This CDR3 contains 16 residues. CDR3 amino acids: CASSERPGPTWNEQFF. The DNA for the CDR3 is TGTGCCAGCAGTGAACGTCCGGGACCGACATGGAATGAGCAGTTCTTC.